This T cell receptor (beta chain) was profiled in a study of tumor-infiltrating lymphocytes in primary liver carcinoma. Synthesis of TCR beta cDNA was carried out from 500 ng total RNA with a constant-region primer. Each TCR beta library was derived from three nested multiplex PCR rounds that employed slightly modified ARM-PCR. Amplification in the first two PCR rounds was performed using TRBV1-TRBV30 forward primers and a C-beta reverse primer for around 10 cycles each. TCRdb re-analysed the multiplex PCR reads in MiXCR, keeping a single row per CDR3 protein. The repertoire holds 310,000 or so distinct CDR3 sequences, with around 50% as singletons. Notes on the study in general: Samples, which were bulk and unsorted, did not allow CD4+ and CD8+ repertoires to be compared.

RNA was extracted from whole blood without cell sorting, alongside germline DNA. The CDR3 runs to 12 residues. Germline V CDR1 and CDR2: MNHNY, SVGAGI (reference sequence). A remark on this clonotype: Antigen specificity is unknown. This may be a read error: a much more frequent sequence differs by one nucleotide.

This chain uses TRBV6-6 with TRBJ1-1; 7 nucleotides line up with TRBD1. Input material: peripheral blood. The sequence was obtained from a young woman with primary liver carcinoma and hepatitis B virus infection. The CDR3 loop is CASSHRGTKAFF. CDR3 nucleotides: TGTGCCAGCAGCCACAGGGGCACTAAAGCTTTCTTT.